Each of the 14 T cell receptor beta chains below was sequenced from the same sample in a study of regulatory T cells in long-lasting Graves disease. Time point of the sample: newly diagnosed GD, antithyroid drugs for less than 3 months. Isolated PBMC RNA provided the starting material for the TCR library. CDR3 regions were amplified by Arm-PCR using iRepertoire HTBI primers to build TCR beta libraries. TCRdb re-called the multiplex PCR reads through MiXCR, storing one row per CDR3 protein. In the table there are about 440,000 distinct CDR3 sequences, about 17% of which are singletons. These data also featured in a second study, about T cells in Graves' hyperthyroidism and ophthalmopathy.

The sequences come from peripheral blood mononuclear cells (PBMCs), collected at new diagnosis, from a patient treated with antithyroid drugs. These TCRs come from a woman younger than 45 with Graves disease.

As to this clonotype: This likely reflects a read error, since a far larger clone is one base away. This rearrangement joins TRBV6-1 to TRBJ1-1, with D unresolved. The length of the CDR3 is 14 residues. Trimming pared 8 bases from V and 1 base from J, leaving 14 bases between. Germline-derived CDR1 and CDR2 are MNHNS and SASEGT. In nucleotides, the CDR3 is TGTGCCAGCGGTGCGCGTCTGGGGAACACTGAAGCTTTCTTT. Its translation is CASGARLGNTEAFF.

This clonotype occurred many times. The gene calls are TRBV27 and TRBJ2-1; D gene uncertain. With 5 bases removed from V and 3 bases from J, the gap between germline ends came to 17 bases. The CDR3 loop spans 16 amino acids. CDR1 is MNHEY, CDR2 SMNVEV, per germline (reference sequence). The CDR3 coding sequence is TGTGCCAGCAGTCTCCTTGGCGAATCCAGCTACAATGAGCAGTTCTTC. This sequence encodes CASSLLGESSYNEQFF.

This clonotype showed up just once. V and J are TRBV20-1 and TRBJ2-1, with 14 bases aligning to TRBD2. Germline V gene lookup returns CDR1 DFQATT and CDR2 SNEGSKA (reference sequence). With 6 bases clipped from V and 1 base from J, the junction kept 8 bases outside the gene matches. The CDR3 sequence is 17 residues long. The CDR3: CSALGLAGGSSYNEQFF. The CDR3 DNA follows: TGCAGTGCCCTCGGACTAGCGGGAGGATCTTCCTACAATGAGCAGTTCTTC.

This clonotype has more than one count but fewer than ten. V gene TRBV30 combines with J gene TRBJ2-7; TRBD1 matches 7 bases. This CDR3 region has 15 residues. V lost 4 bases and J lost 4; bases outside the gene matches: 13. The germline gives CDR1 GTSNPN, CDR2 SVGIG (reference sequence). The CDR3 loop is CAWIPPRGSPYEQYF. As DNA, the CDR3 is TGTGCCTGGATCCCCCCCAGGGGGTCCCCATACGAGCAGTACTTC.

This clonotype was seen at least ten times. CDR3 region: CASSQQGSSYEQYF. For the CDR3, the DNA is TGTGCCAGTAGCCAACAGGGTAGCTCCTACGAGCAGTACTTC. The chain links TRBV19 to TRBJ2-7; D may be TRBD1 (6 bases). CDR3 length equals 14 residues. Germline V gene data show CDR1 as LNHDA and CDR2 as SQIVND (reference sequence). The V end lost 6 bases, the J end lost 0 bases, and 12 bases lay between the germline ends.

At least ten counts were recorded for this clonotype. The rearrangement joins TRBV20-1 to TRBJ2-1; 8 nucleotides match TRBD2. V shed 6 bases and J 2 bases; nucleotides not matched to a gene: 9. The CDR3 length is 15 residues. Germline V gene data show CDR1 as DFQATT and CDR2 as SNEGSKA (reference sequence). The CDR3 spells CSAGRAGDTYNEQFF. DNA for the CDR3: TGCAGTGCGGGCCGAGCGGGAGACACCTACAATGAGCAGTTCTTC.

This clonotype was seen ten or more times. The chain uses TRBV3-1 and TRBJ1-1; D gene ambiguous. Germline V gene data show CDR1 as LGHDT and CDR2 as YNNKEL (reference sequence). The V end lost 2 bases, the J end lost 1 base, and 8 bases lay between the germline ends. The CDR3 is made up of 14 amino acids. The CDR3 here is CASSQSYANTEAFF. CDR3 sequence (DNA): TGTGCCAGCAGCCAATCTTATGCGAACACTGAAGCTTTCTTT. The complete variable domain, with remaining parts taken from reference TRBV3-1 and TRBJ1-1, reads DTAVSQTPKYLVTQMGNDKSIKCEQNLGHDTMYWYKQDSKKFLKIMFSYNNKELIINETVPNRFSPKSPDKAHLNLHINSLELGDSAVYFCASSQSYANTEAFFGQGTRLTVV.

This clonotype was observed a few times. The V call is TRBV5-1, the J call TRBJ2-2, with TRBD2 identical over 12 bases. This CDR3 is 15 amino acids long. Germline V gene lookup returns CDR1 SGHRS and CDR2 YFSETQ. J lost 8 bases, V lost 5 bases, and 7 bases had no gene match. CDR3 amino acids: CASRLTSGSRGELFF. CDR3 bases: TGCGCCAGCAGATTGACTAGCGGGAGTCGGGGGGAGCTGTTTTTT. The full variable domain, in which reference TRBV5-1 and TRBJ2-2 provide the parts outside the CDR3, is KAGVTQTPRYLIKTRGQQVTLSCSPISGHRSVSWYQQTPGQGLQFLFEYFSETQRNKGNFPGRFSGRQFSNSRSEMNVSTLELGDSALYLCASRLTSGSRGELFFGEGSRLTVL.

The chain links TRBV7-9 to TRBJ2-5; 9 nucleotides align to TRBD2. J was trimmed by 5 bases and V by 6 bases; bases with no gene match: 7. Per the germline V gene, CDR1 is SEHNR and CDR2 is FQNEAQ (reference sequence). The CDR3 consists of 14 residues. The CDR3 nucleotides read TGTGCCAGCAGAAGTAGCGGGAGCAAGGAGACCCAGTACTTC. Its translation: CASRSSGSKETQYF. Together with reference TRBV7-9 and TRBJ2-5, the CDR3 gives the full variable domain: DTGVSQNPRHKITKRGQNVTFRCDPISEHNRLYWYRQTLGQGPEFLTYFQNEAQLEKSRLLSDRFSAERPKGSFSTLEIQRTEQGDSAMYLCASRSSGSKETQYFGPGTRLLVL.

The sample holds many counts of this clonotype. The CDR3: CASSYKGGTEAFF. The CDR3 nucleotides are TGTGCCAGCAGCTATAAGGGCGGCACTGAAGCTTTCTTT. The chain links TRBV7-2 to TRBJ1-1, with D unclear. The V gene lost 4 bases and the J gene lost 4 bases, with 10 bases spanning the gap. CDR1 is SGHTA, CDR2 FQGNSA, per germline. The CDR3 is 13 residues long.

Many counts were recorded for this clonotype. This chain joins TRBV18 and TRBJ1-1; D might be TRBD1 (5 bases). CDR1 KGHSH and CDR2 LQKENI come from the germline V gene. Trimming took off 2 bases at V and 1 base at J, with 11 bases between the two ends. This CDR3 spans 15 amino acids. The CDR3 protein is CASSPGGMGNTEAFF. The DNA for the CDR3 is TGTGCCAGCTCACCAGGGGGTATGGGGAACACTGAAGCTTTCTTT.

Concerning this clonotype: A much larger clone lies one base from this, so it may be a read error. The chain has TRBV20-1 and TRBJ2-7; 7 bases agree with TRBD2. Germline V gene lookup returns CDR1 DFQATT and CDR2 SNEGSKA (reference sequence). The length of the CDR3 is 15 residues. For the CDR3, the DNA is TGCAGTGTTCGCGTGCCCCGGGGGGTCTCCTACGAGCCGTACTTC. As protein: CSVRVPRGVSYEPYF.

This clonotype turned up a few times. J is TRBJ2-2 and V is TRBV14; the match to TRBD2 covers 9 bases. The CDR3 consists of 16 residues. Trimming at V came to 0 bases and at J to 6 bases, leaving 5 bases not matched to a gene. CDR1 and CDR2 (germline): SGHDN, FVKESK. CDR3 DNA sequence: TGTGCCAGCAGCCAAGATCTAGCGGGAAGAGCCGGGGAGCTGTTTTTT. It translates to CASSQDLAGRAGELFF.

On this clonotype: The germline gene is not matched at one end of the junction; a read error may be the cause. V usage is TRBV28 and J usage is TRBJ2-7; a possible D gene is TRBD2 (6 bases). Germline lookup yields CDR1 MDHEN and CDR2 SYDVKM. This CDR3 region has 12 residues. The CDR3 nucleotides read TGTGCCAGCAGTCCCGTTCCCCTTGCGGGAACCTTC. Translation: CASSPVPLAGTF.